Listed below are T cell receptor beta chains from one sample, sequenced in a study of blood T cell repertoires in COVID-19. Measured with immunoSEQ multiplex PCR; TCRdb has only the in-frame clones, and not every one. The sample consists of 260,000 or so clones, approximately 81% of them appearing once. The specimen sequenced was PBMCs or T cells enriched from blood (not recorded which). Source of these receptors: a woman in her forties or fifties who had recovered from COVID-19. Each CDR3 is given with its conserved first and last residue. Fields, in order: V gene, J gene, D gene, clone size, CDR3 protein, CDR3 DNA. A D gene is named only where the DNA matches it firmly. Size tells how often a clone was seen (once, few, many) or the class of an expanded clone, and some rows leave it out.

V gene: TRBV27
J gene: TRBJ1-2
D gene: TRBD1
clone size: .
CDR3 protein: CASREAGGNYGYTF
CDR3 DNA: TGTGCCAGTAGAGAGGCAGGGGGCAACTATGGCTACACCTTC

V gene: TRBV30
J gene: TRBJ1-4
D gene: TRBD1
clone size: .
CDR3 protein: CAWSRDRRSEKLFF
CDR3 DNA: TGTGCCTGGAGTCGGGACAGGCGGAGTGAAAAACTGTTTTTT

V gene: TRBV4-1
J gene: TRBJ1-2
D gene: TRBD1
clone size: .
CDR3 protein: CASRLTGGKTGYTF
CDR3 DNA: TGCGCCAGCAGGCTGACAGGGGGCAAGACTGGCTACACCTTC

V gene: TRBV6-5
J gene: TRBJ1-1
D gene: .
clone size: .
CDR3 protein: CASSYDRVGNTEAFF
CDR3 DNA: TGTGCCAGCAGTTACGACCGGGTTGGTAACACTGAAGCTTTCTTT

V gene: TRBV4-1
J gene: TRBJ2-7
D gene: .
clone size: few
CDR3 protein: CASSQDRAGATGRYEQYF
CDR3 DNA: TGCGCCAGCAGCCAAGATAGGGCAGGGGCCACAGGTCGTTACGAGCAGTACTTC

V gene: TRBV5-1
J gene: TRBJ1-3
D gene: .
clone size: few
CDR3 protein: CASSLGTAISGNTIYF
CDR3 DNA: TGCGCCAGCAGCTTGGGGACAGCGATCTCTGGAAACACCATATATTTT

V gene: TRBV7-9
J gene: TRBJ2-1
D gene: .
clone size: .
CDR3 protein: CASSLAEGARYNEQFF
CDR3 DNA: TGTGCCAGCAGCTTAGCAGAAGGAGCTAGGTACAATGAGCAGTTCTTC

V gene: TRBV18
J gene: TRBJ1-6
D gene: .
clone size: once
CDR3 protein: CASSPDDRRLRPLHF
CDR3 DNA: TGTGCCAGCTCACCTGACGACAGAAGGTTACGACCCCTCCACTTT

V gene: TRBV19
J gene: TRBJ1-1
D gene: TRBD1
clone size: .
CDR3 protein: CASRQGATEAFF
CDR3 DNA: TGTGCCAGTAGACAGGGGGCGACTGAAGCTTTCTTT

V gene: TRBV6-5
J gene: TRBJ1-2
D gene: TRBD1
clone size: few
CDR3 protein: CASLDRGYGYTF
CDR3 DNA: TGTGCCAGTTTAGACAGGGGGTATGGCTACACCTTC

V gene: TRBV12-3/TRBV12-4
J gene: TRBJ2-1
D gene: .
clone size: .
CDR3 protein: CASSALELGEQFF
CDR3 DNA: TGTGCCAGCAGTGCGCTGGAGTTAGGTGAGCAGTTCTTC

V gene: TRBV3-1/TRBV3-2
J gene: TRBJ1-2
D gene: .
clone size: .
CDR3 protein: CASSQGREGYTF
CDR3 DNA: TGTGCCAGCAGCCAAGGACGGGAAGGCTACACCTTC

V gene: TRBV11-2
J gene: TRBJ1-1
D gene: .
clone size: few
CDR3 protein: CASSLRRGAPRNTEAFF
CDR3 DNA: TGTGCCAGCAGCTTACGGAGGGGCGCCCCGAGGAACACTGAAGCTTTCTTT

V gene: TRBV5-6
J gene: TRBJ1-2
D gene: .
clone size: .
CDR3 protein: CASSRIPPGGYTF
CDR3 DNA: TGTGCCAGCAGCCGAATCCCCCCTGGCGGCTACACCTTC

V gene: TRBV27
J gene: TRBJ1-1
D gene: TRBD1
clone size: .
CDR3 protein: CASSLGTGGSKAFF
CDR3 DNA: TGTGCCAGCAGTCTCGGGACAGGGGGGTCTAAAGCTTTCTTT

V gene: TRBV7-9
J gene: TRBJ1-1
D gene: TRBD1
clone size: .
CDR3 protein: CASSSTGTANTEAFF
CDR3 DNA: TGTGCCAGCAGCTCGACCGGGACAGCTAACACTGAAGCTTTCTTT

V gene: TRBV3-1/TRBV3-2
J gene: TRBJ2-4
D gene: TRBD1
clone size: .
CDR3 protein: CASSQGTGSNIQYF
CDR3 DNA: TGTGCCAGCAGCCAGGGGACAGGGTCAAACATTCAGTACTTC

V gene: TRBV6-2/TRBV6-3
J gene: TRBJ2-1
D gene: TRBD2
clone size: .
CDR3 protein: CASSYGMGLAGGPFYNEQFF
CDR3 DNA: TGTGCCAGCAGTTACGGAATGGGACTAGCGGGAGGGCCGTTCTACAATGAGCAGTTCTTC

V gene: TRBV6-1
J gene: TRBJ1-5
D gene: .
clone size: few
CDR3 protein: CASSDGGASQPQHF
CDR3 DNA: TGTGCCAGCAGTGATGGGGGGGCCAGTCAGCCCCAGCATTTT

V gene: TRBV10-1
J gene: TRBJ2-1
D gene: .
clone size: once
CDR3 protein: CASSGGYSEQFF
CDR3 DNA: TGCGCCAGCTCCGGCGGGTACTCTGAGCAGTTCTTC

V gene: TRBV9
J gene: TRBJ2-7
D gene: .
clone size: .
CDR3 protein: CASSPSGGSMEQYF
CDR3 DNA: TGTGCCAGCTCGCCTTCTGGGGGCTCCATGGAGCAGTACTTC

V gene: TRBV7-8
J gene: TRBJ1-3
D gene: TRBD1
clone size: .
CDR3 protein: CASSPRPGQGASGNTIYF
CDR3 DNA: TGTGCCAGCAGCCCTCGTCCGGGACAGGGGGCCTCTGGAAACACCATATATTTT